This passage covers 13 T cell receptor beta chains from one sample sequenced in a study of cytomegalovirus exposure and HLA in healthy donors. The data were produced by immunoSEQ multiplex PCR, yet TCRdb's version contains in-frame clones alone and is incomplete. The data contain approximately 150,000 clones, almost 85% of them singletons. Sequenced sample: PBMCs. All receptors come from a man aged 25 to 40 in good health and CMV-seropositive.

The chain has TRBV30 and TRBJ2-5, with D maybe TRBD2 (6 bases). V lost 0 bases and J 2 bases, leaving 7 bases between the germline ends. Germline V gene data show CDR1 as GTSNPN and CDR2 as SVGIG (reference sequence). The CDR3 contains 13 residues. The CDR3 nucleotides are TGTGCCTGGAGTGTACGGGGGCAAGAGACCCAGTACTTC. Its protein product is CAWSVRGQETQYF.

This sequence joins TRBV5-4 and TRBJ2-1, with D possibly matching TRBD2 (5 bases). Germline lookup yields CDR1 SGHNT and CDR2 YYREEE (reference sequence). Trimming cost V 0 bases and J 3 bases, with 10 bases left between them. The CDR3 sequence is 15 residues long. The CDR3 loop reads CASSLGGANYNEQFF. As DNA, the CDR3 is TGTGCCAGCAGCTTGGGGGGAGCTAACTACAATGAGCAGTTCTTC.

The chain couples TRBV5-1 to TRBJ1-2; 7 positions match TRBD1. Germline V gives CDR1 SGHRS, CDR2 YFSETQ. CDR3 length: 16 residues. V lost 4 bases to trimming and J lost 0 bases; unmatched junction nucleotides: 9. In DNA, the CDR3 is TGCGCCAGCAGCCCGGGACAGAACTTTGCTAACTATGGCTACACCTTC. Translation: CASSPGQNFANYGYTF. Full variable domain (remainder filled in from reference TRBV5-1 and TRBJ1-2): KAGVTQTPRYLIKTRGQQVTLSCSPISGHRSVSWYQQTPGQGLQFLFEYFSETQRNKGNFPGRFSGRQFSNSRSEMNVSTLELGDSALYLCASSPGQNFANYGYTFGSGTRLTVV.

The V call is TRBV15, the J call TRBJ2-2; D perhaps matches TRBD1 (5 bases). This CDR3 contains 14 residues. From germline, CDR1 is LNHNV and CDR2 YYDKDF (reference sequence). Trimming took off 1 base at V and 6 bases at J, with 9 bases between the two ends. CDR3 nucleotides: TGTGCCACCAGCAGAGCTAGGGGCTCCGGGGAGCTGTTTTTT. It translates to CATSRARGSGELFF.

The CDR3 coding sequence is TGTGCCAGCAGCTACAGACTAGCGGTCGATACGCAGTATTTT. This sequence encodes CASSYRLAVDTQYF. J is TRBJ2-3 and V is TRBV7-2; 9 positions match TRBD2. V trimming: 4 bases; J trimming: 6 bases; junction bases outside the gene matches: 5. The V gene's germline CDR1 is SGHTA and CDR2 FQGNSA. This CDR3 is built from 14 residues.

The CDR3 DNA sequence: TGTGCCAGCAAGGACAGGGGGAATGAAAAACTGTTTTTT. Translating it yields CASKDRGNEKLFF. V is TRBV10-3 and J is TRBJ1-4; 10 nucleotides agree with TRBD1. CDR3 size: 13 residues. Germline lookup yields CDR1 ENHRY and CDR2 SYGVKD. J was trimmed by 5 bases and V by 10 bases; bases with no gene match: 4.

The CDR3 DNA is TGTGCCAGCAGCTTAGCTGGAGGGAGGGGCACCGGGGAGCTGTTTTTT. Its protein is CASSLAGGRGTGELFF. The chain employs TRBV7-6 and TRBJ2-2; TRBD2 agrees at 7 bases. Germline-derived CDR1 and CDR2 are SGHVS and FNYEAQ. This CDR3 comprises 16 residues. Trimming cost V 0 bases and J 4 bases; bases outside gene matches: 5.

The DNA of the CDR3 is TGTGCCAGCAGTTTCGAGGGCCGGACTGAAGCTTTCTTT. This encodes CASSFEGRTEAFF. V and J are TRBV7-3 and TRBJ1-1, with no clear D. Trimming stripped 6 bases from V and 5 bases from J, with 13 bases between. The germline gives CDR1 SGHTA, CDR2 FQGTGA. This CDR3 is 13 amino acids long. Together with reference TRBV7-3 and TRBJ1-1, the CDR3 gives the full variable domain: GAGVSQTPSNKVTEKGKYVELRCDPISGHTALYWYRQSLGQGPEFLIYFQGTGAADDSGLPNDRFFAVRPEGSVSTLKIQRTERGDSAVYLCASSFEGRTEAFFGQGTRLTVV.

J is TRBJ2-1 and V is TRBV10-1; no firm D call. The CDR3 spans 16 residues. Germline lookup yields CDR1 WNHNN and CDR2 SYGVQD (reference sequence). V was clipped by 0 bases and J by 5 bases, with 14 bases between them. The CDR3 DNA reads TGCGCCAGCAGTGAGTCTGTTCACAGAGCCGACAATGAGCAGTTCTTC. Encoded protein: CASSESVHRADNEQFF.

The CDR3 nucleotides are TGTGCCAGCAGCCTAGTTGGGACAGGGGGCTACGAGCAGTACTTC. The encoded protein is CASSLVGTGGYEQYF. The rearrangement uses TRBV7-8 and TRBJ2-7; 11 nucleotides match TRBD1. In germline, CDR1 is SGHVS, CDR2 FQNEAQ. The CDR3 is 15 residues long. V lost 5 bases, J lost 3 bases, and 6 bases stayed unmatched. Combining the CDR3 with reference TRBV7-8 and TRBJ2-7 gives the whole variable domain GAGVSQSPRYKVAKRGQDVALRCDPISGHVSLFWYQQALGQGPEFLTYFQNEAQLDKSGLPSDRFFAERPEGSVSTLKIQRTQQEDSAVYLCASSLVGTGGYEQYFGPGTRLTVT.

V gene TRBV19 combines with J gene TRBJ2-7; the match to TRBD1 covers 11 bases. J was trimmed by 2 bases and V by 4 bases; bases with no gene match: 1. The CDR3 covers 14 residues. Looked up from germline, CDR1 is LNHDA and CDR2 is SQIVND (reference sequence). The CDR3 nucleotides are TGTGCCAGTAGTACGGGACAGGGGGCCTACGAGCAGTACTTC. Translation gives CASSTGQGAYEQYF.

In this sample, this clone turned up once. V is TRBV27 and J is TRBJ1-2, with 11 nucleotides matching TRBD1. CDR1 MNHEY and CDR2 SMNVEV come from the germline V gene (reference sequence). Trimming at V came to 4 bases and at J to 3 bases, leaving 10 bases not matched to a gene. This CDR3 region has 17 residues. The CDR3 is CASSSGQGAPVHYGYTF. The CDR3 DNA reads as TGTGCCAGCAGTTCAGGACAGGGGGCACCAGTACACTATGGCTACACCTTC.

V and J are TRBV7-6 and TRBJ2-1, with a tentative D call TRBD1 (6 bases). The ends were cut back, 5 bases at V and 6 bases at J, with 11 bases in the middle. Germline lookup yields CDR1 SGHVS and CDR2 FNYEAQ. The length of the CDR3 is 13 residues. The CDR3: CASSPGTPNEQFF. The CDR3 coding sequence is TGTGCCAGCAGCCCTGGGACACCCAATGAGCAGTTCTTC.